These T cell receptor beta chains were read from a single sample in a study of untreated major depressive disorder. Generated by immunoSEQ multiplex PCR, the TCRdb table keeps only in-frame clones and is missing some. The sample yields fewer than 25,000 clones, over 75% seen once. The specimen was CD4+ T cells from PBMCs. These receptors all stem from a woman in her twenties or thirties in good health. Both conserved end residues are part of each CDR3. Fields, in order: J gene, V gene, CDR3 length, D gene, clone size, CDR3 protein, CDR3 DNA. The D gene is left open where the match is weak. Expanded clones are given a class, and other clones once, few, many or no size at all.

j_gene: TRBJ2-4
v_gene: TRBV2
len: 14
d_gene: TRBD2
abundance: -
CDR3aa: CASREGLAGDIQYF
CDR3nt: TGTGCCAGCAGGGAGGGACTAGCGGGCGACATTCAGTACTTC

j_gene: TRBJ2-2
v_gene: TRBV28
len: 17
d_gene: TRBD2
abundance: -
CDR3aa: CASSFASGRNNPGELFF
CDR3nt: TGTGCCAGCAGTTTTGCTAGCGGGAGAAATAATCCCGGGGAGCTGTTTTTT

j_gene: TRBJ2-1
v_gene: TRBV21-1
len: 15
d_gene: -
abundance: -
CDR3aa: CASSWAGSSYNEQFF
CDR3nt: TGTGCCAGCAGCTGGGCAGGGAGCTCCTACAATGAGCAGTTCTTC

j_gene: TRBJ1-4
v_gene: TRBV20-1
len: 11
d_gene: -
abundance: -
CDR3aa: CSAPWGGKLFF
CDR3nt: TGCAGTGCTCCTTGGGGGGGAAAACTGTTTTTT

j_gene: TRBJ2-1
v_gene: TRBV9
len: 17
d_gene: TRBD2
abundance: -
CDR3aa: CASSVGGGGRAYNEQFF
CDR3nt: TGTGCCAGCAGCGTAGGAGGCGGCGGGAGGGCCTACAATGAGCAGTTCTTC

j_gene: TRBJ2-2
v_gene: TRBV27
len: 13
d_gene: -
abundance: -
CDR3aa: CASRGVNTGELFF
CDR3nt: TGTGCCAGCAGAGGAGTGAACACCGGGGAGCTGTTTTTT

j_gene: TRBJ1-2
v_gene: TRBV27
len: 13
d_gene: -
abundance: few
CDR3aa: CASRLSGEYGYTF
CDR3nt: TGTGCCAGCAGGCTCAGCGGGGAGTACGGCTACACCTTC

j_gene: TRBJ2-7
v_gene: TRBV9
len: 14
d_gene: -
abundance: -
CDR3aa: CASSVEPQPYEQYF
CDR3nt: TGTGCCAGCAGCGTAGAACCCCAACCCTACGAGCAGTACTTC

j_gene: TRBJ2-2
v_gene: TRBV7-8
len: 15
d_gene: TRBD1
abundance: -
CDR3aa: CASSLPPGGEGELFF
CDR3nt: TGTGCCAGCAGCCTCCCCCCAGGGGGCGAAGGGGAGCTGTTTTTT

j_gene: TRBJ2-7
v_gene: TRBV11-3
len: 16
d_gene: TRBD1
abundance: -
CDR3aa: CASSGPGTGGTYEQYF
CDR3nt: TGTGCCAGCAGCGGACCCGGGACAGGGGGAACCTACGAGCAGTACTTC

j_gene: TRBJ2-5
v_gene: TRBV6-5
len: 13
d_gene: -
abundance: -
CDR3aa: CASSWSRSETQYF
CDR3nt: TGTGCCAGCAGTTGGAGTAGGTCAGAGACCCAGTACTTC

j_gene: TRBJ2-3
v_gene: TRBV7-3
len: 14
d_gene: -
abundance: -
CDR3aa: CASGVASLTDTQYF
CDR3nt: TGTGCCAGCGGGGTGGCAAGCCTCACAGATACGCAGTATTTT

j_gene: TRBJ2-1
v_gene: TRBV30
len: 13
d_gene: -
abundance: -
CDR3aa: CAWSLLRNNEQFF
CDR3nt: TGTGCCTGGAGTCTATTGCGTAACAATGAGCAGTTCTTC

j_gene: TRBJ2-2
v_gene: TRBV5-6
len: 15
d_gene: TRBD1
abundance: -
CDR3aa: CASSHGQGHTGELFF
CDR3nt: TGTGCCAGCAGCCACGGACAGGGGCACACCGGGGAGCTGTTTTTT

j_gene: TRBJ1-5
v_gene: TRBV5-1
len: 15
d_gene: -
abundance: -
CDR3aa: CASSLGGERNQPQHF
CDR3nt: TGCGCCAGCAGCTTGGGCGGCGAGCGCAATCAGCCCCAGCATTTT

j_gene: TRBJ2-5
v_gene: TRBV27
len: 12
d_gene: TRBD1
abundance: -
CDR3aa: CASRNRGETQYF
CDR3nt: TGTGCCAGCAGGAACAGGGGAGAGACCCAGTACTTC

j_gene: TRBJ1-2
v_gene: TRBV28
len: 17
d_gene: -
abundance: -
CDR3aa: CASSFFQGFPTNYGYTF
CDR3nt: TGTGCCAGCAGTTTTTTTCAGGGCTTTCCCACTAACTATGGCTACACCTTC

j_gene: TRBJ1-6
v_gene: TRBV5-1
len: 17
d_gene: -
abundance: -
CDR3aa: CASSLVPASSYNSPLHF
CDR3nt: TGCGCCAGCAGCTTGGTACCAGCCAGCTCCTATAATTCACCCCTCCACTTT

j_gene: TRBJ2-1
v_gene: TRBV20-1
len: 11
d_gene: -
abundance: -
CDR3aa: CSGIVVNEQFF
CDR3nt: TGCAGTGGAATCGTTGTCAATGAGCAGTTCTTC

j_gene: TRBJ2-3
v_gene: TRBV27
len: 12
d_gene: -
abundance: -
CDR3aa: CASSRNTDTQYF
CDR3nt: TGTGCCAGCAGTCGGAACACAGATACGCAGTATTTT

j_gene: TRBJ2-4
v_gene: TRBV20-1
len: 10
d_gene: -
abundance: -
CDR3aa: CSAIGVNQYF
CDR3nt: TGCAGTGCTATTGGTGTAAATCAGTACTTC

j_gene: TRBJ1-1
v_gene: TRBV28
len: 12
d_gene: -
abundance: once
CDR3aa: CASSSQDTEAFF
CDR3nt: TGTGCCAGCAGTTCTCAGGACACTGAAGCTTTCTTT

j_gene: TRBJ1-4
v_gene: TRBV4-2
len: 14
d_gene: -
abundance: -
CDR3aa: CASSQGSANEKLFF
CDR3nt: TGTGCCAGCAGCCAAGGATCGGCTAATGAAAAACTGTTTTTT

j_gene: TRBJ1-4
v_gene: TRBV27
len: 11
d_gene: -
abundance: -
CDR3aa: CASRGNEKLFF
CDR3nt: TGTGCCAGCAGGGGGAATGAAAAACTGTTTTTT

j_gene: TRBJ2-5
v_gene: TRBV6-1
len: 15
d_gene: -
abundance: -
CDR3aa: CASSGLALGQETQYF
CDR3nt: TGTGCCAGCAGTGGGCTAGCGTTGGGACAAGAGACCCAGTACTTC

j_gene: TRBJ1-2
v_gene: TRBV5-1
len: 13
d_gene: -
abundance: -
CDR3aa: CASSLELNYGYTF
CDR3nt: TGCGCCAGCAGCTTAGAGCTTAACTATGGCTACACCTTC

j_gene: TRBJ2-2
v_gene: TRBV4-3
len: 14
d_gene: TRBD1
abundance: -
CDR3aa: CASSTGVDIGELFF
CDR3nt: TGCGCCAGCTCTACAGGGGTTGATATCGGGGAGCTGTTTTTT

j_gene: TRBJ1-4
v_gene: TRBV30
len: 11
d_gene: -
abundance: -
CDR3aa: CSAATNEKLFF
CDR3nt: TGTTCGGCAGCAACTAATGAAAAACTGTTTTTT

j_gene: TRBJ2-5
v_gene: TRBV2
len: 12
d_gene: -
abundance: -
CDR3aa: CASSGRWETQYF
CDR3nt: TGTGCCAGCTCGGGCAGATGGGAGACCCAGTACTTC

j_gene: TRBJ2-7
v_gene: TRBV7-9
len: 10
d_gene: -
abundance: -
CDR3aa: CASREDEQYF
CDR3nt: TGTGCCAGCAGGGAGGACGAGCAGTACTTC